The rows below give T cell receptor beta chains drawn from one sample of a study of T-cell reconstitution after alpha-beta-depleted transplantation in children. One entry per CDR3 protein, called by TCRdb with MiXCR from the PCR reads. The sample yields around 80,000 distinct CDR3 sequences, roughly 18% seen once. This sample comprised PBMCs, mostly from graft donor cells, obtained 360 days after TCRalphabeta/CD19-depleted stem cell transplant. The origin of the receptors is a male patient aged 2 to 9 who had a stem cell transplant for acute lymphoblastic leukemia, so the T cells may come from the graft donor. Both conserved end residues are part of each CDR3. Fields, in order: V gene, clone size, J gene, D gene, CDR3 protein, CDR3 DNA. The D gene is left open where the match is weak. Rows may omit the clone size; those that give it use once, few, many or a size class.

v_call: TRBV20-1; clone_size: few; j_call: TRBJ2-3; d_call: TRBD2; cdr3_aa: CSATGTRRPDTQYF; cdr3_nt: TGCAGTGCAACCGGGACTAGGAGGCCAGATACGCAGTATTTT
v_call: TRBV6-5; clone_size: few; j_call: TRBJ1-5; d_call: .; cdr3_aa: CASSYRGVGANQPQHF; cdr3_nt: TGTGCCAGCAGTTACCGTGGGGTTGGGGCCAATCAGCCCCAGCATTTT
v_call: TRBV7-9; clone_size: .; j_call: TRBJ2-5; d_call: .; cdr3_aa: CASSFLGGLQETQYF; cdr3_nt: TGTGCCAGCAGCTTCCTTGGGGGCTTACAAGAGACCCAGTACTTC
v_call: TRBV10-3; clone_size: .; j_call: TRBJ2-7; d_call: TRBD1; cdr3_aa: CAIRPDRGSAEQYF; cdr3_nt: TGTGCCATCAGGCCGGACAGGGGATCAGCCGAGCAGTACTTC
v_call: TRBV27; clone_size: .; j_call: TRBJ2-7; d_call: TRBD1; cdr3_aa: CASSLFGTGYQEQYF; cdr3_nt: TGTGCCAGCAGTTTATTCGGGACAGGGTATCAAGAGCAGTACTTC
v_call: TRBV5-1; clone_size: .; j_call: TRBJ2-7; d_call: .; cdr3_aa: CASSLFQRPSYEQYF; cdr3_nt: TGCGCCAGCAGCTTGTTCCAGCGCCCATCCTACGAGCAGTACTTC
v_call: TRBV5-1; clone_size: few; j_call: TRBJ2-3; d_call: .; cdr3_aa: CASSLVGRADTQYF; cdr3_nt: TGCGCCAGCAGCTTGGTGGGAAGGGCAGATACGCAGTATTTT
v_call: TRBV4-1; clone_size: .; j_call: TRBJ2-1; d_call: TRBD1; cdr3_aa: CASSQAFRQGVTLRSYNEQFF; cdr3_nt: TGCGCCAGCAGCCAAGCGTTTCGACAGGGGGTGACCTTAAGGTCCTACAATGAGCAGTTCTTC
v_call: TRBV14; clone_size: .; j_call: TRBJ2-7; d_call: .; cdr3_aa: CASSQQGWAYEQYF; cdr3_nt: TGTGCCAGCAGCCAACAGGGGTGGGCCTACGAGCAGTACTTC
v_call: TRBV11-3; clone_size: few; j_call: TRBJ2-7; d_call: TRBD2; cdr3_aa: CASSADFGRDYEQYF; cdr3_nt: TGTGCCAGCAGCGCGGACTTCGGGAGGGACTACGAGCAGTACTTC
v_call: TRBV7-2; clone_size: few; j_call: TRBJ2-7; d_call: TRBD2; cdr3_aa: CASSLPTSRVNEQYF; cdr3_nt: TGTGCCAGCAGCTTGCCGACTAGCCGGGTTAACGAGCAGTACTTC
v_call: TRBV5-1; clone_size: many; j_call: TRBJ2-2; d_call: .; cdr3_aa: CASQGGNTGELFF; cdr3_nt: TGCGCCAGCCAGGGCGGTAACACCGGGGAGCTGTTTTTT
v_call: TRBV7-9; clone_size: few; j_call: TRBJ2-1; d_call: .; cdr3_aa: CASSPPSNEQFF; cdr3_nt: TGTGCCAGCAGTCCCCCCTCTAATGAGCAGTTCTTC
v_call: TRBV6-2/TRBV6-3; clone_size: few; j_call: TRBJ2-1; d_call: TRBD2; cdr3_aa: CASSYPGGWGGYNEQFF; cdr3_nt: TGTGCCAGCAGTTACCCGGGGGGGTGGGGAGGGTACAATGAGCAGTTCTTC
v_call: TRBV5-1; clone_size: .; j_call: TRBJ2-1; d_call: TRBD1; cdr3_aa: CASSSPGQGALGTYNEQFF; cdr3_nt: TGCGCCAGCAGCTCTCCGGGACAGGGGGCATTGGGGACCTACAATGAGCAGTTCTTC
v_call: TRBV28; clone_size: .; j_call: TRBJ2-2; d_call: .; cdr3_aa: CASSSINTGELFF; cdr3_nt: TGTGCCAGCAGTTCGATAAACACCGGGGAGCTGTTTTTT
v_call: TRBV5-5; clone_size: many; j_call: TRBJ2-5; d_call: .; cdr3_aa: CASSLSRTVTQETQYF; cdr3_nt: TGTGCCAGCAGCTTGAGCCGGACAGTTACCCAAGAGACCCAGTACTTC
v_call: TRBV11-3; clone_size: .; j_call: TRBJ2-2; d_call: .; cdr3_aa: CASSSVRNTGELFF; cdr3_nt: TGTGCCAGCAGCTCCGTACGGAACACCGGGGAGCTGTTTTTT
v_call: TRBV12-3/TRBV12-4; clone_size: .; j_call: TRBJ2-2; d_call: TRBD2; cdr3_aa: CARALAGGITGELFF; cdr3_nt: TGTGCCAGGGCTTTAGCGGGAGGGATCACCGGGGAGCTGTTTTTT
v_call: TRBV7-9; clone_size: .; j_call: TRBJ2-3; d_call: TRBD2; cdr3_aa: CASSLTSGRTDTQYF; cdr3_nt: TGTGCCAGCAGCTTGACTAGCGGGCGCACAGATACGCAGTATTTT
v_call: TRBV9; clone_size: .; j_call: TRBJ2-3; d_call: TRBD2; cdr3_aa: CASSASSGWGGDTQYF; cdr3_nt: TGTGCCAGCAGCGCCTCTAGCGGGTGGGGTGGGGATACGCAGTATTTT
v_call: TRBV5-1; clone_size: .; j_call: TRBJ2-2; d_call: TRBD1; cdr3_aa: CASSSRQGFPTGELFF; cdr3_nt: TGCGCCAGCAGCTCGAGACAGGGATTTCCCACCGGGGAGCTGTTTTTT
v_call: TRBV7-2; clone_size: few; j_call: TRBJ1-2; d_call: TRBD1; cdr3_aa: CASSLVGTGYGYTF; cdr3_nt: TGTGCCAGCAGCTTGGTCGGGACAGGTTATGGCTACACCTTC
v_call: TRBV27; clone_size: hyperexpanded; j_call: TRBJ1-1; d_call: TRBD1; cdr3_aa: CASSSPLDRGKAFF; cdr3_nt: TGTGCCAGCAGTTCCCCTTTGGACAGGGGAAAAGCTTTCTTT
v_call: TRBV7-9; clone_size: .; j_call: TRBJ2-5; d_call: .; cdr3_aa: CASSWDTQETQYF; cdr3_nt: TGTGCCAGCAGCTGGGACACCCAAGAGACCCAGTACTTC
v_call: TRBV12-3/TRBV12-4; clone_size: many; j_call: TRBJ1-1; d_call: TRBD1; cdr3_aa: CASSSRQGLVGSEAFF; cdr3_nt: TGTGCCAGCAGTTCTAGACAGGGCCTAGTGGGGTCCGAAGCTTTCTTT
v_call: TRBV5-1; clone_size: .; j_call: TRBJ2-1; d_call: .; cdr3_aa: CASSPWGSGHYNEQFF; cdr3_nt: TGCGCCAGCAGCCCCTGGGGTAGCGGACACTACAATGAGCAGTTCTTC
v_call: TRBV5-4; clone_size: .; j_call: TRBJ2-5; d_call: .; cdr3_aa: CASSFWAGFGETQYF; cdr3_nt: TGTGCCAGCAGCTTTTGGGCGGGGTTCGGAGAGACCCAGTACTTC
v_call: TRBV6-1; clone_size: few; j_call: TRBJ2-5; d_call: .; cdr3_aa: CASSLDLEGAQYF; cdr3_nt: TGTGCCAGCAGCCTTGACCTCGAGGGGGCCCAGTACTTC
v_call: TRBV7-6; clone_size: many; j_call: TRBJ2-3; d_call: .; cdr3_aa: CASSLVEAGTDTQYF; cdr3_nt: TGTGCCAGCAGCTTAGTGGAGGCCGGCACAGATACGCAGTATTTT
v_call: TRBV7-9; clone_size: .; j_call: TRBJ2-1; d_call: .; cdr3_aa: CASSLTYTYLYNEQFF; cdr3_nt: TGTGCCAGCAGCTTAACTTACACATACCTTTACAATGAGCAGTTCTTC
v_call: TRBV7-8; clone_size: few; j_call: TRBJ1-4; d_call: .; cdr3_aa: CASSLRAGAEKLFF; cdr3_nt: TGTGCCAGCAGCTTACGGGCAGGGGCCGAAAAACTGTTTTTT
v_call: TRBV20-1; clone_size: .; j_call: TRBJ2-1; d_call: .; cdr3_aa: CSARGDMSYNEQFF; cdr3_nt: TGCAGTGCCAGAGGGGACATGTCCTACAATGAGCAGTTCTTC
v_call: TRBV10-3; clone_size: many; j_call: TRBJ2-7; d_call: .; cdr3_aa: CAISESMSGATYEQYF; cdr3_nt: TGTGCCATCAGTGAGTCGATGAGCGGAGCCACCTACGAGCAGTACTTC
v_call: TRBV12-3/TRBV12-4; clone_size: few; j_call: TRBJ2-7; d_call: .; cdr3_aa: CASSNLYEQYF; cdr3_nt: TGTGCCAGCAGTAACCTATACGAGCAGTACTTC
v_call: TRBV28; clone_size: few; j_call: TRBJ2-3; d_call: .; cdr3_aa: CASSLAGYTQYF; cdr3_nt: TGTGCCAGCAGTTTGGCCGGGTATACGCAGTATTTT
v_call: TRBV12-3/TRBV12-4; clone_size: few; j_call: TRBJ2-1; d_call: TRBD2; cdr3_aa: CASSWRGTYNEQFF; cdr3_nt: TGTGCCTCCAGTTGGCGGGGGACCTACAATGAGCAGTTCTTC
v_call: TRBV24-1; clone_size: few; j_call: TRBJ2-2; d_call: .; cdr3_aa: CATSVLAGGKLFF; cdr3_nt: TGTGCCACCAGTGTTTTGGCCGGCGGGAAGCTGTTTTTT
v_call: TRBV5-1; clone_size: .; j_call: TRBJ2-3; d_call: .; cdr3_aa: CASRINPGQSPRTQYF; cdr3_nt: TGCGCCAGCAGAATAAACCCGGGCCAGAGTCCGCGTACGCAGTATTTT
v_call: TRBV15; clone_size: many; j_call: TRBJ2-2; d_call: TRBD2; cdr3_aa: CATENLPGGDTGELFF; cdr3_nt: TGTGCCACCGAAAATTTACCGGGAGGAGACACCGGGGAGCTGTTTTTT
v_call: TRBV10-3; clone_size: large; j_call: TRBJ2-1; d_call: .; cdr3_aa: CAISELQGRPTYNEQFF; cdr3_nt: TGTGCCATCAGTGAGTTACAGGGACGTCCAACCTACAATGAGCAGTTCTTC
v_call: TRBV7-9; clone_size: .; j_call: TRBJ2-7; d_call: TRBD2; cdr3_aa: CASSLAASGRTYEQYF; cdr3_nt: TGTGCCAGCAGCTTAGCGGCTAGCGGGAGGACCTACGAGCAGTACTTC
v_call: TRBV20-1; clone_size: few; j_call: TRBJ2-2; d_call: TRBD1; cdr3_aa: CSASYRGAGELFF; cdr3_nt: TGCAGTGCTTCCTACAGGGGAGCCGGGGAGCTGTTTTTT
v_call: TRBV6-5; clone_size: few; j_call: TRBJ2-1; d_call: TRBD2; cdr3_aa: CASSYFSGSSYNEQFF; cdr3_nt: TGTGCCAGCAGTTACTTTAGCGGGAGCTCCTACAATGAGCAGTTCTTC
v_call: TRBV5-1; clone_size: many; j_call: TRBJ2-7; d_call: .; cdr3_aa: CASRGAGTIGNEQYF; cdr3_nt: TGCGCCAGCAGAGGAGCGGGCACCATCGGAAACGAGCAGTACTTC
v_call: TRBV20-1; clone_size: few; j_call: TRBJ2-1; d_call: TRBD2; cdr3_aa: CSARDRRLALAEQFF; cdr3_nt: TGCAGTGCTAGAGATCGGCGACTAGCTCTTGCTGAGCAGTTCTTC
v_call: TRBV10-3; clone_size: .; j_call: TRBJ1-2; d_call: .; cdr3_aa: CAIREDSYGYTF; cdr3_nt: TGTGCCATCAGGGAAGACAGCTATGGCTACACCTTC
v_call: TRBV10-3; clone_size: many; j_call: TRBJ2-1; d_call: TRBD1; cdr3_aa: CAIKPGQGRNEQFF; cdr3_nt: TGTGCCATCAAACCGGGACAGGGACGAAATGAGCAGTTCTTC
v_call: TRBV12-3/TRBV12-4; clone_size: .; j_call: TRBJ1-2; d_call: .; cdr3_aa: CASSSNHRGINYGYTF; cdr3_nt: TGTGCCAGCAGTTCAAACCATAGGGGCATTAACTATGGCTACACCTTC
v_call: TRBV28; clone_size: many; j_call: TRBJ2-4; d_call: .; cdr3_aa: CASSSPNRIQYF; cdr3_nt: TGTGCCAGCAGTTCCCCCAACCGCATTCAGTACTTC
v_call: TRBV7-9; clone_size: .; j_call: TRBJ1-4; d_call: TRBD1; cdr3_aa: CASSLWSRGRLDEKLFF; cdr3_nt: TGTGCCAGCAGCTTATGGTCGAGGGGGCGATTGGATGAAAAACTGTTTTTT
v_call: TRBV15; clone_size: many; j_call: TRBJ1-1; d_call: .; cdr3_aa: CATSRDRPGTEAFF; cdr3_nt: TGTGCCACCAGCAGAGATCGTCCGGGCACTGAAGCTTTCTTT
v_call: TRBV6-5; clone_size: many; j_call: TRBJ1-1; d_call: .; cdr3_aa: CASKSVWTEAFF; cdr3_nt: TGTGCCAGCAAGTCAGTGTGGACTGAAGCTTTCTTT
v_call: TRBV6-5; clone_size: few; j_call: TRBJ2-2; d_call: .; cdr3_aa: CASSYGRDKNTGELFF; cdr3_nt: TGTGCCAGCAGTTACGGGCGGGACAAGAACACCGGGGAGCTGTTTTTT
v_call: TRBV18; clone_size: .; j_call: TRBJ2-3; d_call: .; cdr3_aa: CASSPGSDTQYF; cdr3_nt: TGTGCCAGCTCACCAGGTTCAGATACGCAGTATTTT
v_call: TRBV5-1; clone_size: many; j_call: TRBJ1-4; d_call: .; cdr3_aa: CASSLWLEDEKLFF; cdr3_nt: TGCGCCAGCAGCTTGTGGCTAGAGGATGAAAAACTGTTTTTT
v_call: TRBV12-3/TRBV12-4; clone_size: few; j_call: TRBJ2-1; d_call: TRBD2; cdr3_aa: CASSTRLAGVGNEQFF; cdr3_nt: TGTGCCAGCAGTACGCGACTAGCGGGAGTGGGCAATGAGCAGTTCTTC